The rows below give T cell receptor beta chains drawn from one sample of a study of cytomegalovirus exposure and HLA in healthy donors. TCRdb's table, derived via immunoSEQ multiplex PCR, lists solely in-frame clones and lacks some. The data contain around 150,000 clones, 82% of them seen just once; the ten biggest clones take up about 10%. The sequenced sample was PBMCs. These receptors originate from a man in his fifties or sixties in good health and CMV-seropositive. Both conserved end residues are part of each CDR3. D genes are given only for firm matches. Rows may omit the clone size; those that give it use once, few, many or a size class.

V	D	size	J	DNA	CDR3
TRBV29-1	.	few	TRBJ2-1	TGCAGCGTTCCAAGCGGTACTGAGCAGTTCTTC	CSVPSGTEQFF
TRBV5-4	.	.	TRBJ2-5	TGTGCCAGCAGCTCGGGGGGGACAGGGACGGGAGAGACCCAGTACTTC	CASSSGGTGTGETQYF
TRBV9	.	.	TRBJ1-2	TGTGCCAGCAGCGTAGTTCCAGGGAACTATGGCTACACCTTC	CASSVVPGNYGYTF
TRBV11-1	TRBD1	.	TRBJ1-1	TGTGCCAGCAGCCCACAGGGGGCAGGGACTGAAGCTTTCTTT	CASSPQGAGTEAFF
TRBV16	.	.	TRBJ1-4	TGTGCCAGCAGCTTACAAGAAACTAATGAAAAACTGTTTTTT	CASSLQETNEKLFF
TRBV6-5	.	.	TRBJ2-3	TGTGCCAGCCGGGACACCCGCACAGATACGCAGTATTTT	CASRDTRTDTQYF
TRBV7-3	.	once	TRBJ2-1	TGTGCCAGCAGCCCTGGACAGATATACAATGAGCAGTTCTTC	CASSPGQIYNEQFF
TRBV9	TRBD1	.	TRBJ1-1	TGTGCCAGCAGCCCGGGACAGGGGAACACTGAAGCTTTCTTT	CASSPGQGNTEAFF
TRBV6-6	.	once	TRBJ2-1	TGTGCCAGCAGACACAGCCATGAGCAGTTCTTC	CASRHSHEQFF
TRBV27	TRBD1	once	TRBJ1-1	TGTGCCAGCAGCTTAGGGGCAGGGGGAACTGAAGCTTTCTTT	CASSLGAGGTEAFF
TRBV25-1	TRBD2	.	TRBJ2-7	TGTGCCAGCAGTAGGGCTAGCGGGAGGTACGAGCAGTACTTC	CASSRASGRYEQYF
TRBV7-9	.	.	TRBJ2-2	TGTGCCAGCAGCTTAGGAGACGGGGAGCTGTTTTTT	CASSLGDGELFF
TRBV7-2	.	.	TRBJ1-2	TGTGCCAGCAGCCCGGGATCGATCTATGGCTACACCTTC	CASSPGSIYGYTF